What follows are 7 T cell receptor beta chains derived from one specimen sequenced in a study of blood T cell repertoires in COVID-19. Only in-frame clones appear in the TCRdb table, and some are missing; sequencing was by immunoSEQ multiplex PCR. The data show 85,000 to 120,000 clones, roughly 87% seen once. What was sequenced was peripheral blood. The origin of the receptors is a woman aged 45-59 years with COVID-19, enrolled during active disease.

This clone has a single count. This chain links TRBV7-3 with TRBJ2-5, with TRBD2 identical over 8 bases. This CDR3 spans 15 amino acids. V was pared by 2 bases and J by 2 bases, with 4 bases of the junction left unmatched. Germline V gene sequence: CDR1 SGHTA, CDR2 FQGTGA. The CDR3 here is CASSLRVAGQETQYF. The DNA of the CDR3 is TGTGCCAGCAGCTTACGAGTAGCGGGGCAAGAGACCCAGTACTTC.

This clone was counted ten times or more. The identical CDR3 is also encoded by other nucleotide sequences in the sample. This chain links TRBV5-1 with TRBJ2-2, with 7 bases fitting TRBD2. The CDR3 is 15 residues long. From germline, CDR1 is SGHRS and CDR2 YFSETQ. V trimming: 4 bases; J trimming: 0 bases; junction bases outside the gene matches: 3. The CDR3: CASSTGGTNTGELFF. The CDR3 region has the DNA TGCGCCAGCAGCACCGGGGGGACGAACACCGGGGAGCTGTTTTTT.

In DNA, the CDR3 is TGTGCCACCCCGGGACTAGCGGGGGATTACAATGAGCAGTTCTTC. Amino acids: CATPGLAGDYNEQFF. The chain joins TRBV6-5 to TRBJ2-1, with 14 positions matching TRBD2. V was pared by 10 bases and J by 4 bases, with 6 bases of the junction left unmatched. The CDR3 is 15 residues long. The V gene's germline CDR1 is MNHEY and CDR2 SVGAGI.

The rearrangement joins TRBV14 to TRBJ1-2; D is undetermined. The CDR3 extends over 15 amino acids. The germline V gene encodes CDR1 SGHDN and CDR2 FVKESK. V was trimmed by 0 bases and J by 4 bases, leaving 12 bases between them. The CDR3 DNA is TGTGCCAGCAGCCAAGATTCGGCGGCCGTCTATGGCTACACCTTC. It encodes CASSQDSAAVYGYTF.

This clone was picked up a small number of times. The chain joins TRBV30 to TRBJ1-3, with D perhaps matching TRBD1 (6 bases). V dropped 6 bases and J dropped 11 bases, with 14 bases sitting between them. The CDR3 loop spans 11 amino acids. Germline CDR1 is GTSNPN and CDR2 is SVGIG (reference sequence). The CDR3 sequence is CACYRGASIYF. The DNA for the CDR3 is TGTGCCTGTTACCGGGGGGCATCCATATATTTT. Looking up the rest from reference TRBV30 and TRBJ1-3 gives the full variable domain: SQTIHQWPATLVQPVGSPLSLECTVEGTSNPNLYWYRQAAGRGLQLLFYSVGIGQISSEVPQNLSASRPQDRQFILSSKKLLLSDSGFYLCACYRGASIYFGEGSWLTVV.

The chain is built from TRBV10-1 and TRBJ2-7, with TRBD1 matching 9 bases. Germline V gene sequence: CDR1 WNHNN, CDR2 SYGVQD (reference sequence). J lost 1 base, V lost 0 bases, and 1 base had no gene match. The CDR3 sequence is 15 residues long. CDR3 residues: CASSESTGGSYEQYF. The DNA of the CDR3 is TGCGCCAGCAGTGAGTCGACAGGGGGGTCCTACGAGCAGTACTTC.

The chain couples TRBV18 to TRBJ1-4; D call uncertain. Germline values: CDR1 KGHSH, CDR2 LQKENI. V was trimmed by 2 bases and J by 7 bases, leaving 14 bases between them. CDR3 length: 15 residues. The DNA of the CDR3 is TGTGCCAGCTCACCAACTGACAATGTGGGTGAAAAACTGTTTTTT. It is translated as CASSPTDNVGEKLFF.